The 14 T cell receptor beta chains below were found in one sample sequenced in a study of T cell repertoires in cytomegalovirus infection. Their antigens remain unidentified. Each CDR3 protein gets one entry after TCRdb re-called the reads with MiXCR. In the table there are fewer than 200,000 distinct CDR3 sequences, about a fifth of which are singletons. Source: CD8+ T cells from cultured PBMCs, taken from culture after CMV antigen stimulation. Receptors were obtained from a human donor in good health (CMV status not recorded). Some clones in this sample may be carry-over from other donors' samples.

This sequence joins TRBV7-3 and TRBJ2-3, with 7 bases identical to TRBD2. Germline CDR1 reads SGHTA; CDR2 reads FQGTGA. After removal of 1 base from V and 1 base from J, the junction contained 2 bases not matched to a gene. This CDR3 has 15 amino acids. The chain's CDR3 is CASSLNLAGTDTQYF. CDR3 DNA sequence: TGTGCCAGCAGCTTAAATCTAGCGGGCACAGATACGCAGTATTTT.

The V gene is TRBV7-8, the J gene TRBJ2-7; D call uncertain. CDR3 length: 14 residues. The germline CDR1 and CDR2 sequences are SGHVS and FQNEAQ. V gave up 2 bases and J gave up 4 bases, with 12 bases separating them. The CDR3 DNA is TGTGCCAGCAGCTTAATCGGGTCCATGTACGAGCAGTACTTC. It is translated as CASSLIGSMYEQYF.

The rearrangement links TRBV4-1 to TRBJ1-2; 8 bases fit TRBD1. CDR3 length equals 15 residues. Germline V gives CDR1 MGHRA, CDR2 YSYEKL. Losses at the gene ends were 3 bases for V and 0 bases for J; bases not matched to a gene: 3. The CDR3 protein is CASSQRTGPNYGYTF. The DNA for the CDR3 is TGCGCCAGCAGCCAGAGGACAGGGCCTAACTATGGCTACACCTTC.

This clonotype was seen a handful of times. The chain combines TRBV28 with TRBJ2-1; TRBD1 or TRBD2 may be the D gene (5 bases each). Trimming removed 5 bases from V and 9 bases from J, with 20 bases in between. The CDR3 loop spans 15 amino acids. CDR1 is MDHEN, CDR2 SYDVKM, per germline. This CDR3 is CASSGLGVSVGEQFF. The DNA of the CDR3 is TGTGCCAGCAGTGGCCTGGGGGTCTCGGTCGGTGAGCAGTTCTTC.

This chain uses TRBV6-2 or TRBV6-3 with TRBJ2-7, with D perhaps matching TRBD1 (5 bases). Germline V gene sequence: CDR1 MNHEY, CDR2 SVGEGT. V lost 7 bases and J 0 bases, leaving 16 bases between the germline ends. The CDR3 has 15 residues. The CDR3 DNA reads TGTGCCAGCACGCACGAACTCCAGGGCTCCTACGAGCAGTACTTC. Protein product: CASTHELQGSYEQYF.

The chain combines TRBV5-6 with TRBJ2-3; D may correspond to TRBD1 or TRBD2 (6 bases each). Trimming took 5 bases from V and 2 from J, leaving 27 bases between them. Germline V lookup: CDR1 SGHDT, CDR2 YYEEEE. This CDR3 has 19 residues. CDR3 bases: TGTGCCAGCAGTTCGGGCGGGACACATATCAGGGTCTTCACAGATACGCAGTATTTT. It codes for CASSSGGTHIRVFTDTQYF.

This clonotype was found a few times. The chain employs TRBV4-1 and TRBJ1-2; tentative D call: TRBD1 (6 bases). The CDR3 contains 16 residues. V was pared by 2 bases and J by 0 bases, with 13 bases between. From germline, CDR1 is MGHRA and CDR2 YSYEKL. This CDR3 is CASSQIRTATNYGYTF. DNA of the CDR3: TGCGCCAGCAGCCAAATACGGACAGCGACTAACTATGGCTACACCTTC.

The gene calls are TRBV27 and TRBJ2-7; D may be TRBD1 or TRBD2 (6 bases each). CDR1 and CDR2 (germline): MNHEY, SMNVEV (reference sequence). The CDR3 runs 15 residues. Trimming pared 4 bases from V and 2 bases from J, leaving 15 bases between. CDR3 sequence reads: CASSSGGLRAYEQYF. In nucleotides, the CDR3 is TGTGCCAGCAGTTCTGGGGGGCTCCGCGCCTACGAGCAGTACTTC.

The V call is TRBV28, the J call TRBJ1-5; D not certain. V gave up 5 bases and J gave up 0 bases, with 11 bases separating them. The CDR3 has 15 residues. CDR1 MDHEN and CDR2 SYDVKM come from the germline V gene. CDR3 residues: CASSLDGDSNQPQHF. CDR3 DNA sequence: TGTGCCAGCAGTCTCGACGGGGATAGCAATCAGCCCCAGCATTTT. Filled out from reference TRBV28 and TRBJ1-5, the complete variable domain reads DVKVTQSSRYLVKRTGEKVFLECVQDMDHENMFWYRQDPGLGLRLIYFSYDVKMKEKGDIPEGYSVSREKKERFSLILESASTNQTSMYLCASSLDGDSNQPQHFGDGTRLSIL.

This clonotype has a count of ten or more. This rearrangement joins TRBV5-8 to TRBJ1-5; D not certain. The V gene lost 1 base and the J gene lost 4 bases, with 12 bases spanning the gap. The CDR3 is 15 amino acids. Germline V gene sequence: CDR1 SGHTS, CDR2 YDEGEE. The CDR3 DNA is TGTGCCAGCAGCTTGTACAGCGTACCTAATCAGCCCCAGCATTTT. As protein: CASSLYSVPNQPQHF.

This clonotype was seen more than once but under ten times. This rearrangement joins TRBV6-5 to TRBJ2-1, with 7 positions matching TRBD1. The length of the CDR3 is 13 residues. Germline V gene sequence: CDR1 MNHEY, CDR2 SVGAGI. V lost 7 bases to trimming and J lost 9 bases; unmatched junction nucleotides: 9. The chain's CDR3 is CASTRQGVGEQFF. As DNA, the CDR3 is TGTGCCAGCACCCGACAGGGTGTAGGTGAGCAGTTCTTC.

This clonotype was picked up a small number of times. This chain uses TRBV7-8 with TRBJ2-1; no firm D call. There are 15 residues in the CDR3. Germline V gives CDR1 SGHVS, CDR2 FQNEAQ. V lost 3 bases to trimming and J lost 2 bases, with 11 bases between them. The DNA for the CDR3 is TGTGCCAGCAGCTTCCCGATAGGTACCTACAATGAGCAGTTCTTC. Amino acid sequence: CASSFPIGTYNEQFF.

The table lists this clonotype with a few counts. CDR3 residues: CASRGSFLSGNTIYF. The CDR3 DNA reads as TGTGCCAGCAGGGGAAGCTTTCTCTCTGGAAACACCATATATTTT. V is TRBV12-3 or TRBV12-4 and J is TRBJ1-3; the D is unclear. V shed 6 bases and J shed 0 bases, with 12 bases lying between them. The CDR3 runs 15 residues.

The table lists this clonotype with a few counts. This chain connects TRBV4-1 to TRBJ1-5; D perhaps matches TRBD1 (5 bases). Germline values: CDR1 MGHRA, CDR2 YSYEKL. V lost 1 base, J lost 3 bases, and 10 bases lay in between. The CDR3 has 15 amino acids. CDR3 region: CASSQGRAINQPQHF. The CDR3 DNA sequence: TGCGCCAGCAGCCAAGGCAGGGCGATCAATCAGCCCCAGCATTTT.